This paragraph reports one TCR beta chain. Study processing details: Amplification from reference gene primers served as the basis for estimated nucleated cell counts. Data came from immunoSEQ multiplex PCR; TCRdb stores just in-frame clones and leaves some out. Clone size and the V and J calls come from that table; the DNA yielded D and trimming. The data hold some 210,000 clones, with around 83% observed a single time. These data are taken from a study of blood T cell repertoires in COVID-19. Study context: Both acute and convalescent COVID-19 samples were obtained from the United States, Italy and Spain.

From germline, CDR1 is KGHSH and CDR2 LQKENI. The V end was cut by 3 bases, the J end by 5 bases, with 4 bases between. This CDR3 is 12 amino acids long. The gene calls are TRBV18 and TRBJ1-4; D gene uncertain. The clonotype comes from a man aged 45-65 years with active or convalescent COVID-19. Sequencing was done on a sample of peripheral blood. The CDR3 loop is CASSPPNEKLFF. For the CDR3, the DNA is TGTGCCAGCTCACCCCCAAATGAAAAACTGTTTTTT.